This TCR beta chain is from a study of blood T cell repertoires in COVID-19. Only in-frame clones appear in the TCRdb table, and some are missing; sequencing was by immunoSEQ multiplex PCR. This sample has 150,000 to 200,000 clones; 84% occur once, and the top ten carry about 3.2%. CDR1 is GTSNPN, CDR2 SVGIG, per germline (reference sequence). The CDR3 extends over 13 amino acids. Trimming removed 5 bases from V and 1 base from J, with 10 bases in between. J is TRBJ2-3 and V is TRBV30, with D tentatively TRBD2 (6 bases). The source of this sequence is a woman aged 30 to 39 who had been exposed to COVID-19. Sequenced sample: PBMCs or T cells enriched from blood (not recorded which). The CDR3 sequence is CAWDGGGTDTQYF. The CDR3 DNA reads as TGTGCCTGGGATGGAGGGGGCACAGATACGCAGTATTTT.